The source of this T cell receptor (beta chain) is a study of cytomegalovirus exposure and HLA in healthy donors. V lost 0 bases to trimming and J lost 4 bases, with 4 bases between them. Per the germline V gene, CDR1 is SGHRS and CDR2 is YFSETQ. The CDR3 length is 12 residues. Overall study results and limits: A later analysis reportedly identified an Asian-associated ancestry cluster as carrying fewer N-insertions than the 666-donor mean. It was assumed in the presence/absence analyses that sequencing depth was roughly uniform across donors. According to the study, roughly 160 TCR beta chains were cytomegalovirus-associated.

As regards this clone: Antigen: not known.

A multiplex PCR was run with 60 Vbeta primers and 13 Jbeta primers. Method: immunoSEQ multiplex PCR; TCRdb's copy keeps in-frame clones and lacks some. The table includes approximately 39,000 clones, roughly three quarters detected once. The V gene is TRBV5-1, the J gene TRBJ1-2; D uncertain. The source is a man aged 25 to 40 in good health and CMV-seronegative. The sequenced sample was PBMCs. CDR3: CASSLGSYGYTF. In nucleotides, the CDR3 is TGCGCCAGCAGCTTGGGGAGCTATGGCTACACCTTC.